This TCR beta chain is from a study of T cells expressing NK-cell markers. Study context: Seven donors tested HCMV-seropositive and one tested seronegative among the eight sequenced.

This CDR3 is built from 14 residues. Per germline, CDR1 SEHNR and CDR2 FQNEAQ (reference sequence). TCRdb re-called the 5' RACE reads; every CDR3 protein appears as one record, without DNA. The sample includes some 300,000 distinct CDR3 sequences. The sequence derives from a man between 18 and 35 years old in good health. The chain combines TRBV7-9 with TRBJ1-1; as DNA is missing, the TRBD1 call by TCRdb cannot be tested. Sequencing was done on a sample of blood T cells: a sorted CD56 or NKG2C T cell subset, CD4+ or CD8+ T cells, or bulk PBMC T cells (not recorded which). The chain's CDR3 is CASSTGHMNTEAFF.